This TCR beta chain was recovered during a study of T cell changes during pregnancy in multiple sclerosis. In germline, CDR1 is SNHLY, CDR2 FYNNEI. Trimming cost V 7 bases and J 4 bases; bases outside gene matches: 5. This CDR3 contains 13 residues. This clone was counted once. Clones were read by immunoSEQ multiplex PCR, and TCRdb kept only the in-frame ones, dropping some. The table lists just over 50,000 clones, about 90% of them singletons. Source: CD4+ T cells from peripheral blood mononuclear cells, taken after pregnancy. The receptor was isolated from a female donor with multiple sclerosis, enrolled in a pregnancy study. This chain links TRBV2 with TRBJ2-3; TRBD2 agrees at 7 bases. The CDR3 loop is CASMAGDADTQYF. The CDR3 DNA follows: TGTGCCAGCATGGCGGGAGACGCAGATACGCAGTATTTT. Complete variable domain (other parts from reference TRBV2 and TRBJ2-3): EPEVTQTPSHQVTQMGQEVILRCVPISNHLYFYWYRQILGQKVEFLVSFYNNEISEKSEIFDDQFSVERPDGSNFTLKIRSTKLEDSAMYFCASMAGDADTQYFGPGTRLTVL.